These T cell receptor beta chains were read from a single sample in a study of T cell responses to AZD1222 COVID-19 vaccine. The assay was immunoSEQ multiplex PCR, and TCRdb's table has in-frame clones only and misses some. The table shows 150,000 or so clones, with about 90% occurring only once. Sample: peripheral blood, taken on day 0 of AZD1222 vaccination. These receptors all stem from an adult in good health. Both conserved end residues are trimmed from each CDR3.

j_call | v_call | cdr3_aa
TRBJ2-1 | TRBV2 | ASSPSGTEGEQF
TRBJ2-5 | TRBV6-1 | ASSEEKGLTQY
TRBJ1-1 | TRBV5-1 | ASSLRGGGTEAF
TRBJ2-7 | TRBV7-8 | ASSPDRVGRYEQY
TRBJ2-7 | TRBV4-3 | ASSRWAASSYEQY
TRBJ2-5 | TRBV7-6 | ASSLGSGQKETQY
TRBJ2-5 | TRBV7-2 | ASSLPTSGQETQY
TRBJ2-3 | TRBV6-2/TRBV6-3 | ASSSPGQGGYSTDTQY
TRBJ1-2 | TRBV6-5 | ASSFGLAYGYT
TRBJ1-1 | TRBV30 | AWSVPLIQGRTEAF
TRBJ1-2 | TRBV7-9 | ASSPWTGGWGGYT
TRBJ1-5 | TRBV19 | ASSIRQESNQPQH
TRBJ1-5 | TRBV2 | ASSEDEETGQCH
TRBJ1-5 | TRBV12-5 | ASGLGVDSNQPQH
TRBJ1-3 | TRBV7-6 | ASSPTGGSLNVAGNTIY
TRBJ1-5 | TRBV14 | ASSLSRNQPQH
TRBJ1-1 | TRBV9 | ASAEVTEAF
TRBJ2-1 | TRBV7-6 | ASSLAGSSYNEQF
TRBJ2-1 | TRBV5-4 | ASSVGLLNEQF
TRBJ1-1 | TRBV7-3 | ASSGGGALNTEAF
TRBJ1-5 | TRBV16 | ASSQGLDQPQH
TRBJ2-2 | TRBV18 | ASSPRVANTGELF
TRBJ1-2 | TRBV7-9 | ASSLDTLSIRV
TRBJ1-2 | TRBV4-3 | ASSQVGGHYGYT
TRBJ2-3 | TRBV5-4 | ASSFSGAGDTQY
TRBJ2-3 | TRBV7-2 | ASSLIRPRDTQY
TRBJ1-1 | TRBV21-1 | ARLNTYTEAF
TRBJ2-1 | TRBV5-1 | ASSLFPSGQSYNEQF
TRBJ2-6 | TRBV5-8 | ASSSYSGANVLT
TRBJ1-6 | TRBV5-6 | ASSLAGQWNSPLH
TRBJ1-2 | TRBV7-2 | ASSHLEIGYGYT
TRBJ1-1 | TRBV18 | ASSPPGRGEAF
TRBJ1-2 | TRBV7-9 | ASSLEQGNYGYT
TRBJ1-2 | TRBV5-6 | ASNSGHGYT
TRBJ2-1 | TRBV15 | ATRRGGLNEQF
TRBJ1-2 | TRBV7-9 | ASSSPTEGNYGYT
TRBJ1-4 | TRBV6-2/TRBV6-3 | ASSQDEKLF
TRBJ1-6 | TRBV19 | ATGQGAEGSPLH
TRBJ2-3 | TRBV4-1 | ASSQAAGTDTQY
TRBJ1-6 | TRBV7-2 | ASSSQGAHSPLH
TRBJ2-7 | TRBV6-5 | ASRDTGTYEQY
TRBJ1-4 | TRBV14 | ASSRLNNEKLF
TRBJ2-7 | TRBV5-1 | ASSLRGADEQY
TRBJ1-2 | TRBV4-3 | ASSQELWDRDYGYT
TRBJ2-2 | TRBV27 | ASSDRRDLSPNTGELF
TRBJ1-6 | TRBV4-3 | ASSQGVANSPLH
TRBJ2-2 | TRBV5-3 | ARSLWDHRGAV
TRBJ1-5 | TRBV6-2/TRBV6-3 | ASSPYFGGNQPQH
TRBJ1-2 | TRBV2 | ASRQILGYGYT
TRBJ2-3 | TRBV7-2 | ASSLWGSSTDTQY
TRBJ1-5 | TRBV6-5 | ASSYFVRQSNQPQH
TRBJ1-1 | TRBV21-1 | AIGRTGIRTEAF
TRBJ1-2 | TRBV12-3/TRBV12-4 | ASGQDYGYT
TRBJ2-2 | TRBV7-9 | ASSHNLAGGRTGELF
TRBJ1-4 | TRBV19 | ASRADRASEKLF
TRBJ2-2 | TRBV2 | ASRQTRTGELF
TRBJ2-5 | TRBV18 | ASSPQETQY